Sequencing of this T cell receptor (beta chain) was carried out in a study of T-cell memory formation after mild COVID-19. General study points: Clones contracting over day 15 to 85 were CD4/CD8 balanced, with later expanders leaning CD4+. Pre-infection memory carried some responding clones, suggesting that cross-reactive memory joined.

As concerns this clonotype: Antigen unknown.

MiXCR, applied by TCRdb to the 5' RACE reads, yields one record per CDR3 protein. Counted here are some 190,000 distinct CDR3 sequences, 16% occurring once; the ten biggest clones make up about 1.9%. Germline values: CDR1 SGHTA, CDR2 FQGNSA. V was cut by 5 bases and J by 0 bases, with 11 bases left in between. This CDR3 contains 15 residues. The receptor comes from an adult woman who had mild COVID-19 (a few samples of this study predate the infection). Cell type and time point are not known. Specimen: PBMCs or a T cell subset sorted from them (not recorded which). The chain employs TRBV7-2 and TRBJ1-3; D remains unclear. The CDR3 DNA sequence: TGTGCCAGCAGCCCTAGACGGCTCTCTGGAAACACCATATATTTT. Its protein product is CASSPRRLSGNTIYF. Full variable domain (missing parts from reference TRBV7-2 and TRBJ1-3): GAGVSQSPSNKVTEKGKDVELRCDPISGHTALYWYRQSLGQGLEFLIYFQGNSAPDKSGLPSDRFSAERTGGSVSTLTIQRTQQEDSAVYLCASSPRRLSGNTIYFGEGSWLTVV.